This passage covers 20 T cell receptor beta chains from one sample sequenced in a study of blood T cells in healthy people across ages. Alongside a J-beta primer mix, a sample-barcoded 5' primer served in a second PCR lasting about 7 to 11 cycles. TCRdb re-analysed the 5' RACE reads in MiXCR, keeping a single row per CDR3 protein. This table holds around 800,000 distinct CDR3 sequences, under 45% found once. The sample consisted of blood. The receptors shown here come from a man aged 60 to 75 in good health.

The chain recombines TRBV15 with TRBJ1-4; D possibly corresponds to TRBD1 (6 bases). With 3 bases removed from V and 8 bases from J, the gap between germline ends came to 19 bases. Per germline, CDR1 LNHNV and CDR2 YYDKDF (reference sequence). The CDR3 consists of 16 residues. CDR3 region: CATSSFLGQEEEKLFF. In nucleotides, the CDR3 is TGTGCCACCAGCAGTTTCTTGGGACAAGAAGAAGAAAAACTGTTTTTT.

The chain is built from TRBV20-1 and TRBJ2-5, with TRBD2 identical over 8 bases. The V gene's germline CDR1 is DFQATT and CDR2 SNEGSKA (reference sequence). Losses at the gene ends were 5 bases for V and 4 bases for J; bases not matched to a gene: 6. The CDR3 has 13 amino acids. The CDR3 DNA is TGCAGTGCTGTGCCCGGGGGGGGAGAGACCCAGTACTTC. This codes for CSAVPGGGETQYF.

This clonotype was seen a handful of times. This rearrangement joins TRBV4-1 to TRBJ2-1, with TRBD2 matching 7 bases. The V gene's germline CDR1 is MGHRA and CDR2 YSYEKL. The CDR3 length is 17 residues. Losses at the gene ends were 0 bases for V and 2 bases for J; bases not matched to a gene: 7. The DNA of the CDR3 is TGCGCCAGCAGCCAAGATCAAGCGGGGAGGGCCTACAATGAGCAGTTCTTC. Encoded protein: CASSQDQAGRAYNEQFF.

The V call is TRBV10-3, the J call TRBJ2-7; TRBD2 matches at 11 bases. The CDR3 runs to 14 residues. Germline V CDR1 and CDR2: ENHRY, SYGVKD. V was clipped by 8 bases and J by 7 bases; unmatched bases: 10. CDR3 nucleotide sequence: TGTGCCATCTCAAGGACTAGCGGGCCTGAAGAGCAGTACTTC. Its translation is CAISRTSGPEEQYF.

The rearrangement uses TRBV11-2 and TRBJ2-3; D is ambiguous. This CDR3 contains 12 residues. In germline, CDR1 is SGHAT, CDR2 FQNNGV. Trimming shortened V by 3 bases and J by 3 bases, and 4 bases separated the two germline ends. CDR3 DNA: TGTGCCAGCAGCTTCCAGACAGATACGCAGTATTTT. Translation: CASSFQTDTQYF.

The CDR3 loop is CASSTKRGTDSYEQYF. DNA of the CDR3: TGTGCCAGTAGTACCAAACGAGGGACAGACTCCTACGAGCAGTACTTC. The V and J genes are TRBV19 and TRBJ2-7; 7 nucleotides match TRBD1. V shed 4 bases and J 0 bases; nucleotides not matched to a gene: 9. The length of the CDR3 is 16 residues. The germline CDR1 and CDR2 sequences are LNHDA and SQIVND (reference sequence).

The chain recombines TRBV27 with TRBJ2-1; no definite D call. Looked up from germline, CDR1 is MNHEY and CDR2 is SMNVEV (reference sequence). V lost 4 bases and J 1 base, leaving 8 bases between the germline ends. The CDR3 is made up of 14 amino acids. The CDR3 loop reads CASSSVSSYNEQFF. CDR3 sequence (DNA): TGTGCCAGCAGTTCGGTCTCATCCTACAATGAGCAGTTCTTC.

The V and J genes are TRBV27 and TRBJ2-2; perhaps D is TRBD1 or TRBD2 (5 bases each). The CDR3 runs to 18 residues. Germline CDR1 MNHEY, CDR2 SMNVEV (reference sequence). V was trimmed by 3 bases and J by 1 base, leaving 18 bases between them. The CDR3 loop reads CASSLVLTGTQNTGELFF. As DNA, the CDR3 is TGTGCCAGCAGTTTGGTCCTCACCGGGACGCAGAACACCGGGGAGCTGTTTTTT.

This clonotype was observed once. V is TRBV15 and J is TRBJ2-4; no firm D call. The last part of the DNA fits TRBJ2-7 better; the J call may be wrong. The CDR3 loop spans 14 amino acids. CDR1 is LNHNV, CDR2 YYDKDF, per germline (reference sequence). This CDR3 is CATSSSLSPYEQYF. CDR3 nucleotides: TGTGCCACCAGCAGCTCACTTTCCCCATACGAGCAGTACTTC.

The chain carries TRBV30 and TRBJ1-2; TRBD1 matches at 12 bases. This CDR3 region has 14 residues. V lost 5 bases and J lost 8; bases outside the gene matches: 9. Germline CDR1 is GTSNPN and CDR2 is SVGIG (reference sequence). In nucleotides, the CDR3 is TGTGCCTGGGAACTCGGGACAGGGGGCCTAGGCTACACCTTC. Its protein product is CAWELGTGGLGYTF.

For this clonotype: A single base separates this from a much larger clone, so it may be a read error. Here the CDR3 DNA reads TGTGCCAGCAGCTTAGAAGGGCCCAATGAGCAGTTCTTC. As protein: CASSLEGPNEQFF. The chain links TRBV7-9 to TRBJ2-1; the D is unclear. V lost 1 base and J lost 6, with 7 bases in between. The CDR3 runs to 13 residues. CDR1 is SEHNR, CDR2 FQNEAQ, per germline (reference sequence).

This rearrangement joins TRBV2 to TRBJ2-7; 7 nucleotides align to TRBD1. Trimming took 9 bases from V and 5 from J; bases not matched to a gene: 4. The V gene's germline CDR1 is SNHLY and CDR2 FYNNEI. This CDR3 region has 11 residues. The CDR3 DNA reads as TGTGCCAGTGAGGGGGCGGACGAGCAGTACTTC. It specifies CASEGADEQYF.

The V gene is TRBV29-1, the J gene TRBJ1-2; D is unresolved. The CDR3 runs 12 residues. Germline CDR1 SQVTM, CDR2 ANQGSEA. With 7 bases removed from V and 7 bases from J, the gap between germline ends came to 16 bases. The CDR3 DNA sequence: TGCAGCGCTCTAGGCCCCTTTGGTGGCTACACCTTC. It yields the protein CSALGPFGGYTF.

This clonotype was counted a few times. Germline is not matched at one junction end, which may reflect a read error. The rearrangement joins TRBV20-1 to TRBJ1-5; no clear D gene. Germline CDR1 is DFQATT and CDR2 is SNEGSKA (reference sequence). This CDR3 has 15 amino acids. The CDR3 protein is CSARDVNKGHQPQHF. The CDR3 bases are TGCAGCGCTAGAGATGTTAACAAAGGGCATCAGCCCCAGCATTTT.

This clonotype was found a few times. The chain joins TRBV5-1 to TRBJ2-7; D perhaps matches TRBD1 (6 bases). This CDR3 has 15 amino acids. Trimming left V 3 bases short and J 4 bases short, with 17 bases between. Germline loops: CDR1 SGHRS, CDR2 YFSETQ. This CDR3 reads CASSSGQKTEYEQYF. In nucleotides, the CDR3 is TGCGCCAGCAGCTCCGGACAGAAAACGGAATACGAGCAGTACTTC. Combining the CDR3 with reference TRBV5-1 and TRBJ2-7 gives the whole variable domain KAGVTQTPRYLIKTRGQQVTLSCSPISGHRSVSWYQQTPGQGLQFLFEYFSETQRNKGNFPGRFSGRQFSNSRSEMNVSTLELGDSALYLCASSSGQKTEYEQYFGPGTRLTVT.

The chain joins TRBV3-1 to TRBJ2-7, with TRBD2 matching over 7 bases. The J call may be in error: the DNA end matches TRBJ2-5 better. Germline values: CDR1 LGHDT, CDR2 YNNKEL (reference sequence). There are 16 residues in the CDR3. CDR3 coding DNA: TGTGCCAGCAGCCCCCCGGGAGACTTGGGAGGGGAGACCCAGTACTTC. Its protein is CASSPPGDLGGETQYF.

This clonotype was seen a few times. The chain links TRBV30 to TRBJ2-4; a weak D match, TRBD2 (7 bases). This CDR3 is built from 13 residues. CDR1 is GTSNPN and CDR2 is SVGIG in the germline V gene (reference sequence). Trimming stripped 3 bases from V and 2 bases from J, with 8 bases between. The DNA for the CDR3 is TGTGCCTGGAGCGGGGGGCCCAAAAACATTCAGTACTTC. Translation: CAWSGGPKNIQYF. The full variable domain, its missing parts supplied by reference TRBV30 and TRBJ2-4, is SQTIHQWPATLVQPVGSPLSLECTVEGTSNPNLYWYRQAAGRGLQLLFYSVGIGQISSEVPQNLSASRPQDRQFILSSKKLLLSDSGFYLCAWSGGPKNIQYFGAGTRLSVL.

The V call is TRBV9, the J call TRBJ2-5; possibly TRBD2 for D (6 bases). CDR1 is SGDLS, CDR2 YYNGEE, per germline. Trimming cost V 0 bases and J 5 bases, with 17 bases left between them. The CDR3 totals 16 residues. The CDR3 sequence: CASSVGFRDSRETQYF. For the CDR3, the DNA is TGTGCCAGCAGCGTAGGTTTTAGGGACTCCCGGGAGACCCAGTACTTC.

The CDR3 DNA is TGTGCCATCAGTGATATGACAGGGGGGTCACCCCTCCACTTT. The encoded protein is CAISDMTGGSPLHF. The rearrangement links TRBV10-3 to TRBJ1-6; 9 bases agree with TRBD1. From germline, CDR1 is ENHRY and CDR2 SYGVKD. The CDR3 totals 14 residues. V gave up 3 bases and J gave up 10 bases; unmatched junction bases: 4.

The rearrangement joins TRBV19 to TRBJ1-2; 10 nucleotides align to TRBD1. The CDR3 has 15 residues. The V gene's germline CDR1 is LNHDA and CDR2 SQIVND (reference sequence). The V segment lost 4 bases and the J segment 6 bases; nucleotides outside the gene matches: 8. The CDR3 DNA reads TGTGCCAGTAGTACCAGTCCCGGGACAGGGGATGGCTACACCTTC. It codes for CASSTSPGTGDGYTF.